Listed here are 16 T cell receptor beta chains from one sample, sequenced in a study of PD-1 blockade in classical Hodgkin lymphoma. Relapse after autologous stem cell transplantation occurred in every patient, and brentuximab vedotin exposure varied. Assay used: immunoSEQ multiplex PCR; TCRdb lists only in-frame clones, some missing. The table records about 97,000 clones, roughly 88% of them present only once. The sample consisted of peripheral blood mononuclear cells (PBMCs), taken at baseline. Every receptor here comes from a human donor with classical Hodgkin lymphoma.

This chain joins TRBV11-2 and TRBJ2-5; TRBD2 matches 9 bases. The V gene end was trimmed by 1 base and the J gene end by 7 bases; junction bases not matched to a gene: 10. The CDR3 sequence is 16 residues long. Germline V lookup: CDR1 SGHAT, CDR2 FQNNGV. The CDR3 sequence is CASSLVAGGRVGTQYF. The CDR3 DNA sequence: TGTGCCAGCAGCTTAGTGGCTGGCGGGAGGGTCGGGACCCAGTACTTC.

The CDR3 sequence: CASSLTSSVAYEQYF. The CDR3 DNA is TGTGCCAGCAGCTTAACGTCTTCGGTGGCCTACGAGCAGTACTTC. The gene calls are TRBV7-6 and TRBJ2-7; D is uncertain. Germline CDR1 and CDR2: SGHVS and FNYEAQ. CDR3 size: 15 residues. V was pared by 2 bases and J by 2 bases, with 13 bases between.

V gene TRBV19 combines with J gene TRBJ1-1, with D perhaps matching TRBD1 (5 bases). This CDR3 has 15 amino acids. V was cut by 5 bases and J by 5 bases, with 18 bases left in between. From germline, CDR1 is LNHDA and CDR2 SQIVND (reference sequence). The CDR3 bases are TGTGCCAGTAGTCCCGGGAGAGGGGCTAGTACTGAAGCTTTCTTT. Translation gives CASSPGRGASTEAFF.

This chain connects TRBV5-1 to TRBJ2-5, with D perhaps matching TRBD1 (6 bases). The CDR3 extends over 15 amino acids. Germline V gene sequence: CDR1 SGHRS, CDR2 YFSETQ. The V end lost 0 bases, the J end lost 1 base, and 10 bases lay between the germline ends. CDR3 bases: TGCGCCAGCAGCTTGGCCGGGACACCCCAAGAGACCCAGTACTTC. Its protein product is CASSLAGTPQETQYF.

The chain employs TRBV7-3 and TRBJ2-1, with TRBD2 identical over 11 bases. V trimming: 3 bases; J trimming: 3 bases; junction bases outside the gene matches: 1. The germline V gene encodes CDR1 SGHTA and CDR2 FQGTGA. This CDR3 region has 15 residues. This CDR3 reads CASSLGLAVYNEQFF. The CDR3 DNA reads TGTGCCAGCAGCTTGGGACTAGCGGTCTACAATGAGCAGTTCTTC.

This clone was seen only once. The CDR3 DNA follows: TGTGCCAGCAGCTTCGGGGTGAGCCACGAGCAGTACTTC. The encoded protein is CASSFGVSHEQYF. The gene calls are TRBV7-2 and TRBJ2-7, with D maybe TRBD2 (5 bases). V lost 3 bases to trimming and J lost 5 bases, with 11 bases between them. Germline values: CDR1 SGHTA, CDR2 FQGNSA. The CDR3 runs 13 residues.

This clone came up a few times. The rearrangement uses TRBV20-1 and TRBJ1-1, with D unresolved. Germline-derived CDR1 and CDR2 are DFQATT and SNEGSKA (reference sequence). This CDR3 spans 10 amino acids. Trimming cost V 6 bases and J 6 bases, with 8 bases left between them. The CDR3 nucleotides read TGCAGTGCAATGTTGGCTGAAGCTTTCTTT. Amino acid sequence: CSAMLAEAFF.

The gene calls are TRBV18 and TRBJ2-3, with D possibly TRBD2 on 5 matching bases. The germline V gene has CDR1 KGHSH and CDR2 LQKENI. CDR3 length: 15 amino acids. The germline V and J ends were trimmed by 1 base and 5 bases, with 13 bases remaining between them. CDR3 sequence (DNA): TGTGCCAGCTCACCACGAACTCCCGGGGAAGATACGCAGTATTTT. Its translation: CASSPRTPGEDTQYF.

The chain has TRBV7-6 and TRBJ1-5; D is uncertain. Germline-derived CDR1 and CDR2 are SGHVS and FNYEAQ. The CDR3 has 15 residues. Between the trimmed V and J ends, which lost 1 base and 3 bases, there was a span of 10 bases. The CDR3 loop is CASSLGAGSNQPQHF. The DNA of the CDR3 is TGTGCCAGCAGCTTAGGTGCCGGGTCCAATCAGCCCCAGCATTTT.

In its sample, this clone was seen a few times. The chain has TRBV5-4 and TRBJ1-2, with 7 positions matching TRBD1. Germline V gene data show CDR1 as SGHNT and CDR2 as YYREEE (reference sequence). Trimming cost V 3 bases and J 2 bases; bases outside gene matches: 7. This CDR3 comprises 15 residues. CDR3: CASSSQGRVNYGYTF. For the CDR3, the DNA is TGTGCCAGCAGCTCACAGGGGCGGGTCAACTATGGCTACACCTTC.

This chain connects TRBV5-4 to TRBJ1-4; 7 nucleotides line up with TRBD1. The V gene's germline CDR1 is SGHNT and CDR2 YYREEE (reference sequence). The CDR3 runs 14 residues. With 4 bases clipped from V and 8 bases from J, the junction kept 8 bases outside the gene matches. Here the CDR3 DNA reads TGTGCCAGCAGCCCGCCAGGGGGTCGGGAAAAACTGTTTTTT. It translates to CASSPPGGREKLFF.

This chain uses TRBV4-3 with TRBJ1-5; D gene unclear. Trimming removed 3 bases at V and 1 base at J, with 10 bases between. The germline CDR1 and CDR2 sequences are LGHNA and YSLEER. The length of the CDR3 is 15 residues. CDR3 in DNA: TGCGCCAGCAGCCAGGCGACCGGGAGCAATCAGCCCCAGCATTTT. Amino acids: CASSQATGSNQPQHF.

In this sample, this clone turned up a few times. The V and J genes are TRBV14 and TRBJ2-6; unclear D gene. V was shortened by 9 bases and J by 1 base, with 1 base between the two germline ends. Per the germline V gene, CDR1 is SGHDN and CDR2 is FVKESK. This CDR3 comprises 11 residues. CDR3 loop: CASSGANVLTF. The CDR3 DNA sequence: TGTGCCAGTTCTGGGGCCAACGTCCTGACTTTC.

V usage is TRBV5-1 and J usage is TRBJ2-2, with 10 bases fitting TRBD1. The CDR3 extends over 15 amino acids. After removal of 4 bases from V and 7 bases from J, the junction contained 7 bases not matched to a gene. Germline values: CDR1 SGHRS, CDR2 YFSETQ. CDR3 bases: TGCGCCAGCAGCACTAGACAGGGGGCGATCGGGGAGCTGTTTTTT. Protein: CASSTRQGAIGELFF.

The V gene is TRBV19, the J gene TRBJ2-1; D gene uncertain. The CDR3 sequence is 14 residues long. V gave up 1 base and J gave up 5 bases, with 9 bases separating them. The germline V gene encodes CDR1 LNHDA and CDR2 SQIVND (reference sequence). CDR3 sequence: CASSIGPGNNEQFF. CDR3 sequence (DNA): TGTGCCAGTAGTATAGGTCCCGGAAACAATGAGCAGTTCTTC.

CDR3 loop: CAIRAPGGPETQYF. CDR3 DNA sequence: TGTGCCATCAGGGCCCCGGGGGGTCCAGAGACCCAGTACTTC. The chain employs TRBV10-3 and TRBJ2-5; 7 bases match TRBD2. The CDR3 covers 14 residues. V dropped 6 bases and J dropped 4; count of bases not matched to a gene: 8. Germline CDR1 and CDR2: ENHRY and SYGVKD.